The clone carrying this T cell receptor beta chain appeared many times. Sequenced by immunoSEQ multiplex PCR; TCRdb stores in-frame clones only, minus some. Among 200,000 or so clones listed, roughly 76% were seen once. The entry originates in a study of blood T cell repertoires in COVID-19. The CDR3 is 15 amino acids. Trimming took 5 bases from V and 4 from J; bases not matched to a gene: 10. Germline V gene data show CDR1 as SEHNR and CDR2 as FQNEAQ (reference sequence). The rearrangement links TRBV7-9 to TRBJ2-7; 8 bases fit TRBD2. The sequence was obtained from a human donor in a cohort sampled during active COVID-19. Sequenced sample: peripheral blood. CDR3 nucleotide sequence: TGTGCCAGCAGCCCCCCGGGACTAGGAATGTACGAGCAGTACTTC. Protein: CASSPPGLGMYEQYF.